This entry concerns a single TCR beta chain. Its target is not known. This CDR3 is 12 amino acids long. Germline CDR1 and CDR2: LGHDT and YNNKEL (reference sequence). V was shortened by 1 base and J by 11 bases, with 11 bases between the two germline ends. Points from the study as a whole: The TCR gene usage of tumor memory CD4+ T cells clustered together with blood and lymph node memory CD4+ cells and with lymph node naive CD4+ cells.

TCRdb used MiXCR to reprocess the 5' RACE reads, holding one entry per CDR3 protein. Among 50,000 to 75,000 distinct CDR3 sequences, 22% were seen once, and the ten largest hold about 3%. The TCR comes from a female donor with breast cancer. This chain uses TRBV3-1 with TRBJ1-1; D is uncertain. Sequencing was carried out using memory CD4+ T cells sorted from a lymph node. Sample subset: memory CD4+ T cells, CD4+CD45RO+CD25-. CDR3 coding DNA: TGTGCCAGCAGCCAAGGCTCCTTTGGCGCTTTCTTT. Amino acids: CASSQGSFGAFF.